This TCR beta chain was sequenced for a study of blood T cells in healthy people across ages. Study results and caveats: Unsorted PBMCs ruled out conclusive naive versus antigen-experienced comparison. A roughly linear fall in TCR beta diversity per million T cells was seen with increasing age.

A second PCR of 7 to 11 cycles used a sample-barcoded 5' primer and a J-beta primer mix. Every single cDNA molecule received a tag from a template-switch adaptor with 12 random nucleotides. TCRdb used MiXCR to reprocess the 5' RACE reads, holding one entry per CDR3 protein. The sample shows almost 1 million distinct CDR3 sequences, 51% of them seen only once. This clonotype appeared a few times. Antigen unknown. Germline V CDR1 and CDR2: SGHAT, FQDESV (reference sequence). The CDR3 is made up of 14 amino acids. V was pared by 3 bases and J by 5 bases, with 11 bases between. Sequencing input: blood. This clonotype was obtained from a woman in her sixties or seventies in good health. The rearrangement joins TRBV11-1 to TRBJ2-1; the D is unclear. This CDR3 reads CASSFVGPDNEQFF. Written as DNA, the CDR3 is TGTGCCAGCAGCTTCGTCGGCCCGGACAATGAGCAGTTCTTC.